This entry describes one T cell receptor (beta chain). Antigen unknown. These data belong to a study of cytomegalovirus exposure and HLA in healthy donors. Data came from immunoSEQ multiplex PCR; TCRdb stores just in-frame clones and leaves some out. The sample gives over 200,000 clones, almost 90% of which show up once; around 3% is in the top ten. Notes on the study in general: Specificity for CMV antigens was confirmed in vitro for a few of the CMV-associated chains. The listing of some 170 TCR beta chains classed them as cytomegalovirus-associated. According to a subsequent analysis, TCR clusters identified in the first cohort showed a tendency to co-occur across the approximately 130 validation repertoires. Reportedly, diagnosis of cytomegalovirus status by the classifier showed high specificity and sensitivity.

The sequenced sample was PBMCs. This TCR derives from a woman between 18 and 30 years old in good health and CMV-seronegative.

CDR3 protein: CASTPAGGAETQYF. CDR3 DNA sequence: TGCGCCAGCACACCCGCAGGGGGCGCAGAGACCCAGTACTTC. The V gene is TRBV5-1, the J gene TRBJ2-5; 8 bases map to TRBD1. V dropped 6 bases and J dropped 4; count of bases not matched to a gene: 8. Germline V gene lookup returns CDR1 SGHRS and CDR2 YFSETQ. The CDR3 is 14 residues long.